What follows are 27 T cell receptor beta chains derived from one specimen sequenced in a study of cytomegalovirus exposure and HLA in healthy donors. 60 Vbeta and 13 Jbeta primers were used in PCR. Sequencing was performed with immunoSEQ multiplex PCR; in TCRdb, only in-frame clones are kept and a portion is missing. The sample records roughly 150,000 clones, 60% to 80% being singletons. The sequencing input was PBMCs. The receptors stem from a man younger than 45 in good health and CMV-seronegative.

This rearrangement joins TRBV28 to TRBJ2-5; TRBD1 matches at 8 bases. The germline gives CDR1 MDHEN, CDR2 SYDVKM. The CDR3 sequence is 13 residues long. J was trimmed by 5 bases and V by 5 bases; bases with no gene match: 4. For the CDR3, the DNA is TGTGCCAGCAGTGGACAGGGTGGCGAGACCCAGTACTTC. Residues: CASSGQGGETQYF.

The genes are TRBV28 and TRBJ2-6; TRBD2 agrees at 7 bases. Trimming took 8 bases from V and 4 from J; bases not matched to a gene: 14. Germline lookup yields CDR1 MDHEN and CDR2 SYDVKM. This CDR3 is built from 17 residues. CDR3: CASASGSSGGGANVLTF. The CDR3 region has the DNA TGTGCCAGCGCCTCCGGGTCCTCGGGGGGAGGGGCCAACGTCCTGACTTTC.

The gene calls are TRBV5-6 and TRBJ2-7; 9 bases are a match to TRBD1. CDR1 and CDR2 from the germline V gene are SGHDT and YYEEEE. The V and J ends lost 0 bases and 3 bases, in that order; junction bases with no gene match: 7. This CDR3 region has 16 residues. CDR3 bases: TGTGCCAGCAGCTTGGGACAGGGGGTTTTTGGCTACGAGCAGTACTTC. It yields the protein CASSLGQGVFGYEQYF. Full variable domain (missing parts from reference TRBV5-6 and TRBJ2-7): DAGVTQSPTHLIKTRGQQVTLRCSPKSGHDTVSWYQQALGQGPQFIFQYYEEEERQRGNFPDRFSGHQFPNYSSELNVNALLLGDSALYLCASSLGQGVFGYEQYFGPGTRLTVT.

The gene calls are TRBV6-5 and TRBJ2-2; 13 nucleotides agree with TRBD2. The ends lost 4 bases at V and 5 bases at J; junction bases unmatched: 1. The CDR3 contains 15 residues. Germline-derived CDR1 and CDR2 are MNHEY and SVGAGI. The CDR3 spells CASSSGLAGTGELFF. The DNA for the CDR3 is TGTGCCAGCAGTTCGGGACTAGCGGGGACCGGGGAGCTGTTTTTT.

In DNA form, the CDR3 reads TGTGCCAGTAGAAACAGGGGGAGGGAGACCCAGTACTTC. It is translated as CASRNRGRETQYF. The chain couples TRBV19 to TRBJ2-5; 8 bases align to TRBD1. Germline lookup yields CDR1 LNHDA and CDR2 SQIVND (reference sequence). The CDR3 runs to 13 residues. V lost 6 bases, J lost 5 bases, and 5 bases stayed unmatched.

The chain joins TRBV9 to TRBJ2-3; TRBD2 matches at 16 bases. This CDR3 has 19 residues. Germline values: CDR1 SGDLS, CDR2 YYNGEE. Trimming at V came to 3 bases and at J to 2 bases, leaving 9 bases not matched to a gene. The CDR3 region is CASSDRPGLAGGPTDTQYF. As DNA, the CDR3 is TGTGCCAGCAGCGACAGACCGGGACTAGCGGGAGGGCCCACAGATACGCAGTATTTT.

The rearrangement links TRBV28 to TRBJ2-7; D gene uncertain. This CDR3 contains 14 residues. Per germline, CDR1 MDHEN and CDR2 SYDVKM. The ends were cut back, 3 bases at V and 4 bases at J, with 13 bases in the middle. CDR3 protein: CASSLAGRIYEQYF. The CDR3 DNA reads TGTGCCAGCAGTTTGGCAGGTAGGATATACGAGCAGTACTTC.

The V and J genes are TRBV6-1 and TRBJ2-1, with 12 bases lining up with TRBD2. V was clipped by 7 bases and J by 8 bases; unmatched bases: 6. The germline gives CDR1 MNHNS, CDR2 SASEGT. The length of the CDR3 is 14 residues. CDR3 residues: CASTRTSGKHEQFF. CDR3 sequence (DNA): TGTGCCAGCACCCGGACTAGCGGGAAACATGAGCAGTTCTTC.

V usage is TRBV7-7 and J usage is TRBJ1-5; 8 bases are shared with TRBD1. This CDR3 is built from 20 residues. Germline CDR1 SSHAT, CDR2 FNYEAQ (reference sequence). Trimming cost V 1 base and J 0 bases; bases outside gene matches: 14. Written as DNA, the CDR3 is TGTGCCAGCAGCTTAGTATTGGGACAGGCGAAAGAATATAGCAATCAGCCCCAGCATTTT. Amino acids: CASSLVLGQAKEYSNQPQHF.

The CDR3 DNA reads TGCGCCAGCAGCTCCCTCCCGGGACTAGCGGGAGTCACCGGGGAGCTGTTTTTT. This gives the protein CASSSLPGLAGVTGELFF. The chain recombines TRBV4-3 with TRBJ2-2; 14 bases are a match to TRBD2. V gave up 5 bases and J gave up 4 bases; unmatched junction bases: 9. The germline V gene has CDR1 LGHNA and CDR2 YSLEER. The CDR3 has 18 amino acids.

The V and J genes are TRBV7-9 and TRBJ2-1; TRBD2 aligns across 15 bases. From germline, CDR1 is SEHNR and CDR2 FQNEAQ (reference sequence). V lost 6 bases to trimming and J lost 3 bases; unmatched junction nucleotides: 6. The CDR3 consists of 17 residues. CDR3 nucleotides: TGTGCCAGCAGACCGGGACTAGCGGGAGGAGGCTACAATGAGCAGTTCTTC. It encodes CASRPGLAGGGYNEQFF. The variable domain in full, with the rest retrieved from reference TRBV7-9 and TRBJ2-1, is DTGVSQNPRHKITKRGQNVTFRCDPISEHNRLYWYRQTLGQGPEFLTYFQNEAQLEKSRLLSDRFSAERPKGSFSTLEIQRTEQGDSAMYLCASRPGLAGGGYNEQFFGPGTRLTVL.

V gene TRBV4-2 combines with J gene TRBJ1-2; 8 bases agree with TRBD1. This CDR3 region has 16 residues. Germline V CDR1 and CDR2: LGHNA, YNFKEQ. V dropped 3 bases and J dropped 1; count of bases not matched to a gene: 7. CDR3 sequence reads: CASSQLGTGGNYGYTF. CDR3 sequence (DNA): TGTGCCAGCAGCCAGCTAGGGACAGGAGGTAACTATGGCTACACCTTC.

The sample holds one count of this clone. This chain links TRBV9 with TRBJ1-1; D unresolved. V lost 3 bases, J lost 4 bases, and 10 bases lay in between. The CDR3 runs 13 residues. The germline gives CDR1 SGDLS, CDR2 YYNGEE. CDR3 sequence (DNA): TGTGCCAGCAGCGCCTACTCCGGCACTGAAGCTTTCTTT. It specifies CASSAYSGTEAFF.

In its sample, this clone was seen once. The chain recombines TRBV18 with TRBJ2-3; D perhaps matches TRBD2 (5 bases). The CDR3 runs 15 residues. V was shortened by 1 base and J by 1 base, with 9 bases between the two germline ends. The germline V gene has CDR1 KGHSH and CDR2 LQKENI. CDR3 sequence (DNA): TGTGCCAGCTCACCACGGCGGGTTGGCACAGATACGCAGTATTTT. It yields the protein CASSPRRVGTDTQYF.

This chain joins TRBV10-2 and TRBJ2-7, with 9 bases matching TRBD2. The CDR3 loop spans 16 amino acids. The germline V gene encodes CDR1 WSHSY and CDR2 SAAADI. The V gene end was trimmed by 4 bases and the J gene end by 5 bases; junction bases not matched to a gene: 12. Written as DNA, the CDR3 is TGCGCCAGCAGTGCCAGCGTTAGCGGGAGTAACCACGAGCAGTACTTC. Its protein product is CASSASVSGSNHEQYF.

The chain carries TRBV9 and TRBJ1-2; possible D gene TRBD1, 5 bases. Germline V gene lookup returns CDR1 SGDLS and CDR2 YYNGEE. Trimming removed 0 bases at V and 8 bases at J, with 17 bases between. The CDR3 totals 15 residues. The CDR3 reads CASSVEARVSGGYTF. CDR3 coding DNA: TGTGCCAGCAGCGTAGAGGCCAGGGTGTCTGGAGGCTACACCTTC.

The rearrangement links TRBV19 to TRBJ1-6; D possibly corresponds to TRBD1 (6 bases). Per germline, CDR1 LNHDA and CDR2 SQIVND (reference sequence). The CDR3 has 13 amino acids. Deletions cut 5 bases from V and 10 bases from J, with 12 bases between. CDR3 in amino acids: CASSELGASPLHF. The CDR3, as DNA: TGTGCCAGTAGTGAATTGGGGGCCTCACCCCTCCACTTT.

With regard to this clone: This sample includes further DNA sequences coding for the same CDR3. The V call is TRBV9, the J call TRBJ1-1; D unclear. This CDR3 region has 13 residues. CDR1 and CDR2 from the germline V gene are SGDLS and YYNGEE. V dropped 0 bases and J dropped 4 bases, with 7 bases sitting between them. The CDR3 DNA sequence: TGTGCCAGCAGCGTAGGCGGTAGCACTGAAGCTTTCTTT. Translating it yields CASSVGGSTEAFF.

This sequence joins TRBV6-1 and TRBJ1-5; D remains ambiguous. The V gene's germline CDR1 is MNHNS and CDR2 SASEGT. Between the trimmed V and J ends, which lost 2 bases and 2 bases, there was a span of 10 bases. This CDR3 contains 15 residues. The chain's CDR3 is CASSESVRGNQPQHF. The CDR3 DNA reads TGTGCCAGCAGTGAATCGGTGCGCGGCAATCAGCCCCAGCATTTT.

The gene calls are TRBV28 and TRBJ1-5, with 8 nucleotides matching TRBD1. CDR1 MDHEN and CDR2 SYDVKM come from the germline V gene. This CDR3 contains 17 residues. V shed 3 bases, J shed 5 bases, and the junction held 12 bases outside the gene matches. The CDR3 spells CASSLIYQGARDQPQHF. CDR3 sequence (DNA): TGTGCCAGCAGTTTGATCTACCAGGGGGCAAGGGATCAGCCCCAGCATTTT.

Notes on this clone: Its ends do not fully match the called genes, so a read error is possible. The chain recombines TRBV14 with TRBJ2-1, with D possibly TRBD2 on 6 matching bases. Germline values: CDR1 SGHDN, CDR2 FVKESK. The CDR3 covers 13 residues. The CDR3 sequence: CASSQDFPGVRVF. The CDR3 DNA reads TGTGCCAGCAGCCAAGATTTCCCGGGGGTTCGAGTCTTC.

This clone has a single count. The chain recombines TRBV5-1 with TRBJ2-1; D call uncertain. The V and J ends lost 4 bases and 12 bases respectively, with 17 bases between them. This CDR3 is 13 amino acids long. Germline V gene sequence: CDR1 SGHRS, CDR2 YFSETQ. The CDR3 is CASSPNSSGGQFF. The CDR3 nucleotides read TGCGCCAGCAGCCCGAACTCAAGTGGTGGGCAGTTCTTC. The whole variable domain, remainder taken from reference TRBV5-1 and TRBJ2-1, is KAGVTQTPRYLIKTRGQQVTLSCSPISGHRSVSWYQQTPGQGLQFLFEYFSETQRNKGNFPGRFSGRQFSNSRSEMNVSTLELGDSALYLCASSPNSSGGQFFGPGTRLTVL.

The chain carries TRBV2 and TRBJ2-1; no clear D gene. The CDR3 extends over 15 amino acids. Germline CDR1 reads SNHLY; CDR2 reads FYNNEI. The V end was cut by 7 bases, the J end by 0 bases, with 13 bases between. CDR3 sequence reads: CASTLEVRSYNEQFF. The CDR3 nucleotides are TGTGCCAGCACCTTAGAGGTGCGCTCCTACAATGAGCAGTTCTTC. Filled out from reference TRBV2 and TRBJ2-1, the complete variable domain reads EPEVTQTPSHQVTQMGQEVILRCVPISNHLYFYWYRQILGQKVEFLVSFYNNEISEKSEIFDDQFSVERPDGSNFTLKIRSTKLEDSAMYFCASTLEVRSYNEQFFGPGTRLTVL.

This chain links TRBV29-1 with TRBJ2-5; maybe TRBD1 (6 bases). This CDR3 spans 15 amino acids. V lost 8 bases to trimming and J lost 0 bases, with 19 bases between them. Germline CDR1 SQVTM, CDR2 ANQGSEA. In DNA form, the CDR3 reads TGCAGCACTGGACAGATTCGTCTATACCAAGAGACCCAGTACTTC. This gives the protein CSTGQIRLYQETQYF.

This clone came up a few times. The rearrangement joins TRBV6-5 to TRBJ2-1; TRBD2 matches at 13 bases. The CDR3 length is 15 residues. V was pared by 6 bases and J by 9 bases, with 8 bases of the junction left unmatched. Germline CDR1 and CDR2: MNHEY and SVGAGI. The CDR3, as DNA: TGTGCCAGCAGGACGGGACTAGCGGGAATAAGTGAGCAGTTCTTC. It codes for CASRTGLAGISEQFF.

This clone was picked up a small number of times. The chain has TRBV28 and TRBJ1-5; D is uncertain. V was trimmed by 8 bases and J by 0 bases, leaving 8 bases between them. CDR1 is MDHEN and CDR2 is SYDVKM in the germline V gene. There are 13 residues in the CDR3. The CDR3 loop is CASHSGSNQPQHF. The CDR3 DNA reads TGTGCCAGCCATTCGGGTAGCAATCAGCCCCAGCATTTT.

This clone was detected a few times. This sequence joins TRBV2 and TRBJ2-7, with a weak D call TRBD2 (5 bases). In germline, CDR1 is SNHLY, CDR2 FYNNEI. This CDR3 has 12 residues. Between the trimmed V and J ends, which lost 4 bases and 6 bases, there was a span of 10 bases. The CDR3 protein is CASSVWTGEQYF. Written as DNA, the CDR3 is TGTGCCAGCAGTGTTTGGACTGGCGAGCAGTACTTC.